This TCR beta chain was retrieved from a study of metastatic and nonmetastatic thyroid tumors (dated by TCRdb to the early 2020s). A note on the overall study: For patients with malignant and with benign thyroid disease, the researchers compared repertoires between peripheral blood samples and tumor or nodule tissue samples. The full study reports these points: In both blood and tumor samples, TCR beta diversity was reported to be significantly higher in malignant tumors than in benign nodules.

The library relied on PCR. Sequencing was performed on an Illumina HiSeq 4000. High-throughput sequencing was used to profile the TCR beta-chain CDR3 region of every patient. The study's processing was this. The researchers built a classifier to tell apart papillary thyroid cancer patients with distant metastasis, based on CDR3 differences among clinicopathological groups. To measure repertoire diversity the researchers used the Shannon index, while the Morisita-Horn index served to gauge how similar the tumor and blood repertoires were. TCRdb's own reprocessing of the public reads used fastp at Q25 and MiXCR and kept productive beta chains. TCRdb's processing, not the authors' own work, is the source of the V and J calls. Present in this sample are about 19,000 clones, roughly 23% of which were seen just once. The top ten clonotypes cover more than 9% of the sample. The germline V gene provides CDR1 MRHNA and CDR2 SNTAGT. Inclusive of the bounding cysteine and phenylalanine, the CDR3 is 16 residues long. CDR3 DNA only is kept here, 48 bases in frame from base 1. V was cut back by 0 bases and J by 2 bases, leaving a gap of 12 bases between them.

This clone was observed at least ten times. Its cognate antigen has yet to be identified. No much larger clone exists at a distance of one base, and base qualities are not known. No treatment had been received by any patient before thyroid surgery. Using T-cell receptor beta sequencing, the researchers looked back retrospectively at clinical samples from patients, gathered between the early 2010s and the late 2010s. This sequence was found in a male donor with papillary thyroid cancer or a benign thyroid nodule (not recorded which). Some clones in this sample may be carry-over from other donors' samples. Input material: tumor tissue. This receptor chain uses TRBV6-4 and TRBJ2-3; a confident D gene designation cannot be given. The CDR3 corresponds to CASSDSLTQHTDTQYF. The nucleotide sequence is TGTGCCAGCAGTGACTCATTGACCCAACACACAGATACGCAGTATTTT.